Each of the 13 T cell receptor beta chains below was sequenced from the same sample in a study of spatial heterogeneity in lung cancer (dated by TCRdb to the late 2010s). The intended sense of this specimen's time point label: blood at routine non-recurrence follow-up after resection. The library came from 5' RACE. The sequencer was a NextSeq 500. TCRdb took the public reads, trimmed them with fastp at Q25, ran MiXCR for clone calling and kept in-frame beta chains. A single entry per CDR3 protein holds the most common genes and DNA from its merged rows. The sample includes about 70,000 distinct CDR3 sequences, with over 7% observed a single time. The ten largest clonotypes hold under 2.5% of the sample. The specimen comprised PBMCs, sampled at follow-up. The receptor source for this set is a female donor with early-stage non-small cell lung cancer.

This clonotype has ten or more counts. This sequence joins TRBV12-3 or TRBV12-4 and TRBJ2-7; 7 bases fit TRBD1. The CDR3 runs to 12 residues. Unmatched junction bases numbered 6, after V lost 6 bases and J lost 7 bases. This CDR3 reads CASRVTGAEQYF. The CDR3 DNA follows: TGTGCCAGCAGGGTTACAGGGGCAGAGCAGTACTTC.

This clonotype was counted a few times. The V and J genes are TRBV18 and TRBJ2-5; D perhaps matches TRBD2 (6 bases). There are 14 residues in the CDR3. CDR1 is KGHSH, CDR2 LQKENI, per germline. V shed 4 bases and J shed 2 bases, with 11 bases lying between them. Written as DNA, the CDR3 is TGTGCCAGCTCACGTTCGCGGGGACAAGAGACCCAGTACTTC. It yields the protein CASSRSRGQETQYF.

The sample holds one count of this clonotype. The chain couples TRBV6-2 or TRBV6-3 to TRBJ2-5, with 10 nucleotides matching TRBD1. The ends lost 5 bases at V and 1 base at J; junction bases unmatched: 7. The CDR3 loop spans 16 amino acids. In germline, CDR1 is MNHEY, CDR2 SVGEGT. Here the CDR3 DNA reads TGTGCCAGCAGTCACGGACAGGGGGGGCTCCAAGAGACCCAGTACTTC. Protein sequence: CASSHGQGGLQETQYF.

The table lists this clonotype with many counts. The chain couples TRBV15 to TRBJ2-7; D tentatively fits TRBD1 or TRBD2 (5 bases each). The germline V gene has CDR1 LNHNV and CDR2 YYDKDF (reference sequence). The CDR3 is 14 residues long. The ends were cut back, 0 bases at V and 6 bases at J, with 12 bases in the middle. CDR3 region: CATSRDRTGLEQYF. In DNA form, the CDR3 reads TGTGCCACCAGCAGAGATCGGACGGGGCTCGAGCAGTACTTC.

This clonotype was counted ten times or more. V gene TRBV27 combines with J gene TRBJ2-5, with D unresolved. V lost 1 base to trimming and J lost 2 bases, with 8 bases between them. CDR3 length: 14 amino acids. Germline CDR1 reads MNHEY; CDR2 reads SMNVEV (reference sequence). In DNA, the CDR3 is TGTGCCAGCAGTTTATTGGGCCAGCAAGAGACCCAGTACTTC. It is translated as CASSLLGQQETQYF.

This clonotype was seen many times. This chain joins TRBV6-6 and TRBJ2-1; D gene ambiguous. This CDR3 is 14 amino acids long. Germline V lookup: CDR1 MNHNY, CDR2 SVGAGI (reference sequence). V gave up 1 base and J gave up 8 bases, with 12 bases separating them. Written as DNA, the CDR3 is TGTGCCAGCAGTTACTTCGAGGCTGGGGATGAGCAGTTCTTC. It specifies CASSYFEAGDEQFF.

This clonotype was observed many times. The chain is built from TRBV6-4 and TRBJ2-1; D gene ambiguous. From germline, CDR1 is MRHNA and CDR2 SNTAGT. V was cut by 0 bases and J by 0 bases, with 9 bases left in between. The CDR3 loop spans 16 amino acids. This CDR3 reads CASSDSVRSSYNEQFF. For the CDR3, the DNA is TGTGCCAGCAGTGACTCAGTCCGGAGCTCCTACAATGAGCAGTTCTTC.

This chain links TRBV14 with TRBJ1-1; D is undetermined. The CDR3 is made up of 16 amino acids. The germline V gene encodes CDR1 SGHDN and CDR2 FVKESK. Between the trimmed V and J ends, which lost 0 bases and 0 bases, there was a span of 11 bases. CDR3 sequence (DNA): TGTGCCAGCAGCCAAGAAATCGACGTCATGAACACTGAAGCTTTCTTT. This codes for CASSQEIDVMNTEAFF.

Note on this clonotype: A junction end diverges from the germline sequence, so it may reflect a read error. The CDR3 sequence is CVTSRDNGDIAKNIQYF. The CDR3 DNA reads as TGTGTCACCAGCAGAGATAACGGAGACATAGCCAAAAACATTCAGTACTTC. This chain links TRBV15 with TRBJ2-4, with no clear D. The CDR3 totals 17 residues. Germline V gene data show CDR1 as LNHNV and CDR2 as YYDKDF (reference sequence).

The chain recombines TRBV5-4 with TRBJ1-5; D remains ambiguous. Trimming stripped 5 bases from V and 0 bases from J, with 12 bases between. Germline V gene sequence: CDR1 SGHNT, CDR2 YYREEE (reference sequence). The length of the CDR3 is 15 residues. CDR3 in DNA: TGTGCCAGCAGTAAAACAGCTGATAGCAATCAGCCCCAGCATTTT. Residues: CASSKTADSNQPQHF.

This clonotype was observed a few times. This rearrangement joins TRBV5-4 to TRBJ1-4; tentative D call: TRBD1 (5 bases). Germline-derived CDR1 and CDR2 are SGHNT and YYREEE (reference sequence). CDR3 length equals 14 residues. Trimming left V 3 bases short and J 8 bases short, with 14 bases between. Written as DNA, the CDR3 is TGTGCCAGCAGCTGGCAGGGAGCAAGAGAAAAACTGTTTTTT. It encodes CASSWQGAREKLFF.

In its sample, this clonotype was seen many times. The chain uses TRBV20-1 and TRBJ2-7, with D maybe TRBD2 (6 bases). This CDR3 spans 12 amino acids. CDR1 is DFQATT, CDR2 SNEGSKA, per germline (reference sequence). With 3 bases removed from V and 6 bases from J, the gap between germline ends came to 12 bases. The CDR3: CSASGRGSEQYF. CDR3 DNA: TGCAGTGCTAGCGGGAGAGGATCCGAGCAGTACTTC.

This clonotype was counted at least ten times. The V and J genes are TRBV5-1 and TRBJ2-3; 10 bases are shared with TRBD1. The CDR3 consists of 15 residues. V gave up 2 bases and J gave up 2 bases; unmatched junction bases: 2. Looked up from germline, CDR1 is SGHRS and CDR2 is YFSETQ. CDR3 bases: TGCGCCAGCAGCTTCGGGACAGGGGACACAGATACGCAGTATTTT. As protein: CASSFGTGDTDTQYF.